This T cell receptor (beta chain) originates from a study of early T cells in non-severe SARS-CoV-2 infection. J gave up 4 bases and V 5 bases, and 5 bases lay outside the gene matches. This CDR3 has 14 residues. General study points: The VDJdb matching leaned toward anti-spike CD8 responses and overlooked private and CD4 specificities.

This clonotype has more than one count but fewer than ten. Its antigen is not known. Individual cDNA molecules were tagged with unique molecular identifiers, the study reported. TCRdb analysed the 5' RACE reads with MiXCR anew, one entry per CDR3 protein. The sample yields 100,000 or so distinct CDR3 sequences, roughly 13% seen once. This chain connects TRBV12-3 or TRBV12-4 to TRBJ1-3; 7 bases fit TRBD1. This receptor was taken from an adult who was a healthcare worker with PCR-confirmed SARS-CoV-2 infection or an uninfected control (not recorded which). The sample taken for sequencing was whole blood. The chain's CDR3 is CASSPTGFGNTIYF. The CDR3 coding sequence is TGTGCCAGCAGTCCGACAGGGTTCGGAAACACCATATATTTT.